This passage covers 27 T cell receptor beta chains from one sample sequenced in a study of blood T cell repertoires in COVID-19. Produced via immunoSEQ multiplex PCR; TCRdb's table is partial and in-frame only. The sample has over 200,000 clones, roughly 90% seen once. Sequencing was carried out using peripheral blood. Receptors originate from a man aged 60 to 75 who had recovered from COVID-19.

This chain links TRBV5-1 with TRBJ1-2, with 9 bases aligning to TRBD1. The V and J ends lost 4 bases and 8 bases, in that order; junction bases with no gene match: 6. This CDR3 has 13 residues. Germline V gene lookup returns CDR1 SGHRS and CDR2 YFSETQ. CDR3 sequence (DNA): TGCGCCAGCAGCCCGGACAGGGGTGCCGGCTACACCTTC. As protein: CASSPDRGAGYTF.

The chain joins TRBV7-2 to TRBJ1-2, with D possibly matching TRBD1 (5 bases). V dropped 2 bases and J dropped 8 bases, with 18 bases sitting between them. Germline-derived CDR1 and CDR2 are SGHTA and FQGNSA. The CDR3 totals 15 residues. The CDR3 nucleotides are TGTGCCAGCAGCTTACTTCTCCATCGGGGGAGAGGCTACACCTTC. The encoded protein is CASSLLLHRGRGYTF.

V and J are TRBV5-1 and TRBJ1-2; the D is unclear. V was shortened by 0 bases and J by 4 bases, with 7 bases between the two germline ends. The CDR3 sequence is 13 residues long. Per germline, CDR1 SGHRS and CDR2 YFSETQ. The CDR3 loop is CASSLDSTYGYTF. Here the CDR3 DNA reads TGCGCCAGCAGCTTGGACAGTACCTATGGCTACACCTTC.

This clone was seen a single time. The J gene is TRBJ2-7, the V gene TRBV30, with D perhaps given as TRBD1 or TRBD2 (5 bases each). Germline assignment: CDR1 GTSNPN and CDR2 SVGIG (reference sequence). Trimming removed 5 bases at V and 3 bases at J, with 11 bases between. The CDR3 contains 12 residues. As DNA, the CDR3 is TGTGCCTGGGGCGGGCAGGGCTACGAGCAGTACTTC. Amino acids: CAWGGQGYEQYF.

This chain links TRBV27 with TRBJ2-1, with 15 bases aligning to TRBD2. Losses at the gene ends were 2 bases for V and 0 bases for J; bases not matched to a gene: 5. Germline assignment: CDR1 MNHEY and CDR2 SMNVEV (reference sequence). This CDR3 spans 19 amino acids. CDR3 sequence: CASSLAGLAGGLSYNEQFF. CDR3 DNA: TGTGCCAGCAGTTTAGCGGGACTAGCGGGGGGCCTCTCCTACAATGAGCAGTTCTTC.

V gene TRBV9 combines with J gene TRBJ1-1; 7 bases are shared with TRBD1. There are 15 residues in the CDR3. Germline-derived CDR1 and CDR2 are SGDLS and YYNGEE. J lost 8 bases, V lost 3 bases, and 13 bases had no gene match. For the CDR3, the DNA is TGTGCCAGCAGCGCCGTCTTAGGACAGGTTTCGGAAGCTTTCTTT. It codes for CASSAVLGQVSEAFF.

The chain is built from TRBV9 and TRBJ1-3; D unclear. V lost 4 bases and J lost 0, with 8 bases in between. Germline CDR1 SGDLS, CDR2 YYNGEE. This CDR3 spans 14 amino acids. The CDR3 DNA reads TGTGCCAGCAGCTCTACCCACTCTGGAAACACCATATATTTT. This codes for CASSSTHSGNTIYF.

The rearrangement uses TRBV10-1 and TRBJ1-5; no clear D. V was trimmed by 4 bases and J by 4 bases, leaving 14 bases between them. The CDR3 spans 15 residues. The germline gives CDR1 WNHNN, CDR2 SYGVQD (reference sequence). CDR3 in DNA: TGCGCCAGCAGTGCTGCGAAATGGGCAAATCAGCCCCAGCATTTT. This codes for CASSAAKWANQPQHF.

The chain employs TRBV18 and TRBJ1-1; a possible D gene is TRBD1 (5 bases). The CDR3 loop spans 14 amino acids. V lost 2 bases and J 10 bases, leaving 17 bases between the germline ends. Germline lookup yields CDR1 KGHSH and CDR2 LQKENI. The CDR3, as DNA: TGTGCCAGCTCACCAGGGACGGTTGGGGAGGTAGCTTTCTTT. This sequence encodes CASSPGTVGEVAFF.

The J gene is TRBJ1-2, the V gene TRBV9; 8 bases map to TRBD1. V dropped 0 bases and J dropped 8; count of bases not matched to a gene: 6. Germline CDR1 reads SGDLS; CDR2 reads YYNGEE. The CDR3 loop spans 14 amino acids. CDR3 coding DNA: TGTGCCAGCAGCGTAGCTCTACAGGGGGTCGGCTACACCTTC. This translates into CASSVALQGVGYTF.

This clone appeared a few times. CDR3 coding DNA: TGTGCCAGCAGCTTCTTAGCGGGGGGGGATACAGATACGCAGTATTTT. Protein product: CASSFLAGGDTDTQYF. V gene TRBV11-1 combines with J gene TRBJ2-3; 11 bases agree with TRBD2. The CDR3 has 16 amino acids. The germline gives CDR1 SGHAT, CDR2 FQDESV (reference sequence). V lost 3 bases to trimming and J lost 3 bases; unmatched junction nucleotides: 5.

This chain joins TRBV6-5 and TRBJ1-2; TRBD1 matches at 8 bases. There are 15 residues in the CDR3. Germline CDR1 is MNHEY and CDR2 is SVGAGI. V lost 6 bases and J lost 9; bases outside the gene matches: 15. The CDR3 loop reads CASRGSGQGLASYTF. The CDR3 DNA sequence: TGTGCCAGCAGGGGAAGCGGACAGGGCCTAGCGAGCTACACCTTC.

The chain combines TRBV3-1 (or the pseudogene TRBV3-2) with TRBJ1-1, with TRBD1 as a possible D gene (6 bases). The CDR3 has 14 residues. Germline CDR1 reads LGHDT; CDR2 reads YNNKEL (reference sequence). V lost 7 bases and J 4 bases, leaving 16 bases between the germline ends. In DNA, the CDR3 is TGTGCCAGCACCAAAAACAGGGTAGGCACTGAAGCTTTCTTT. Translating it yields CASTKNRVGTEAFF.

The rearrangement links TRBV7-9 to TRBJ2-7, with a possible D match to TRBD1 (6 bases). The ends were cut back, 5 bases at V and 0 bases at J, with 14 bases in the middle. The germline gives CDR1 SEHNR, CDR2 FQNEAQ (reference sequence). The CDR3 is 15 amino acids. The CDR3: CASSLHTGNSYEQYF. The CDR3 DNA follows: TGTGCCAGCAGCCTACACACAGGGAACTCCTACGAGCAGTACTTC.

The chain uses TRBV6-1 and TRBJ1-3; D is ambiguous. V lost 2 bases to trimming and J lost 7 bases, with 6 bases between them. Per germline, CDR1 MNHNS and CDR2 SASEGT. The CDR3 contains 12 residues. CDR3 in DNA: TGTGCCAGCAGTGAATTTCCGAACACCATATATTTT. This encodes CASSEFPNTIYF.

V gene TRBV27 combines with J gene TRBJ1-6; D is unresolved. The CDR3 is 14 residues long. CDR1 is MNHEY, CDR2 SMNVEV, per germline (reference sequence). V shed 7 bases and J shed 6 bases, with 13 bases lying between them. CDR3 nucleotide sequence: TGTGCCAGCAAGGAGGTTTTTGGTAATTCACCCCTCCACTTT. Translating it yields CASKEVFGNSPLHF.

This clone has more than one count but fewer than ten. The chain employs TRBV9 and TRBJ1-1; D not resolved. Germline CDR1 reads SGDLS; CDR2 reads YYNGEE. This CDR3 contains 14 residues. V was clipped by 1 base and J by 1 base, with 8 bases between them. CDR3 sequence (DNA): TGTGCCAGCAGCGTATTGCTCGGGAACACTGAAGCTTTCTTT. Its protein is CASSVLLGNTEAFF.

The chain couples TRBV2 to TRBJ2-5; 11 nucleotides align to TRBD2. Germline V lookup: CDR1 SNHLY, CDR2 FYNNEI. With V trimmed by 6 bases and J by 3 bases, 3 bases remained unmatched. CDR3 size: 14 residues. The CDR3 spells CASSTGLAEETQYF. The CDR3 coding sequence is TGTGCCAGCAGCACGGGACTAGCGGAAGAGACCCAGTACTTC.

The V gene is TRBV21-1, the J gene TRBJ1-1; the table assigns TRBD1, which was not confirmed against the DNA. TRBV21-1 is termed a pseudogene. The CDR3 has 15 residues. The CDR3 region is CASSKDRGENTEAFF. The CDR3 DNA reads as TGTGCCAGCAGCAAAGACAGGGGAGAAAACACTGAAGCTTTCTTT.

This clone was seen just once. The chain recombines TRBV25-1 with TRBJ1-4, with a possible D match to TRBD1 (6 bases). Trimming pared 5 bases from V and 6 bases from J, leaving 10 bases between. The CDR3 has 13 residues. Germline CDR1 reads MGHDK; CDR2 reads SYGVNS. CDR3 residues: CASSYREDEKLFF. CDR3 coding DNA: TGTGCCAGCAGTTACAGGGAAGATGAAAAACTGTTTTTT.

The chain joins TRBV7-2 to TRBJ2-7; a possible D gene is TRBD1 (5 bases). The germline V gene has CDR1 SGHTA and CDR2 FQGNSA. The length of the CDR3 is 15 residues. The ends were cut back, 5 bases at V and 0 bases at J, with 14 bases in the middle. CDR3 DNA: TGTGCCAGCAGCCCCTGGGGCAGGGTCTCCTACGAGCAGTACTTC. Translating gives CASSPWGRVSYEQYF. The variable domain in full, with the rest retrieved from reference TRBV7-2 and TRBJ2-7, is GAGVSQSPSNKVTEKGKDVELRCDPISGHTALYWYRQSLGQGLEFLIYFQGNSAPDKSGLPSDRFSAERTGGSVSTLTIQRTQQEDSAVYLCASSPWGRVSYEQYFGPGTRLTVT.

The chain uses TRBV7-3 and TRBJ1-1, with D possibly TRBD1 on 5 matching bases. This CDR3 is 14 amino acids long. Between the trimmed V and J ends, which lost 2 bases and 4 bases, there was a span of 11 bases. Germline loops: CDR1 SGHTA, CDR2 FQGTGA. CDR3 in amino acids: CASSLSRGSTEAFF. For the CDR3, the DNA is TGTGCCAGCAGCTTATCGCGGGGGAGCACTGAAGCTTTCTTT.

In nucleotides, the CDR3 is TGCGCCAGCAGCTCTACCTACGAGCAGTACTTC. Its translation is CASSSTYEQYF. This chain joins TRBV5-1 and TRBJ2-7, with D unclear. The length of the CDR3 is 11 residues. Trimming cost V 3 bases and J 2 bases, with 3 bases left between them. Germline V gene sequence: CDR1 SGHRS, CDR2 YFSETQ.

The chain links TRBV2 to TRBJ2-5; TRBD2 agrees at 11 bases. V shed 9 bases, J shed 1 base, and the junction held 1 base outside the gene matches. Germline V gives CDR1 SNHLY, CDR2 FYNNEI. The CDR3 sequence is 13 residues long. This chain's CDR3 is CARGTSGQETQYF. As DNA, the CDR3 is TGTGCCAGAGGGACTAGCGGCCAAGAGACCCAGTACTTC.

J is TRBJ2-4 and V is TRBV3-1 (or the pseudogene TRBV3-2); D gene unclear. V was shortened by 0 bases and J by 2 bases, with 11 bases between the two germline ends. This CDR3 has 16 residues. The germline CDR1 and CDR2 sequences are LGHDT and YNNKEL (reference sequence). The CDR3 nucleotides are TGTGCCAGCAGCCAAGATCTCGTTCTTACCAAAAACATTCAGTACTTC. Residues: CASSQDLVLTKNIQYF.

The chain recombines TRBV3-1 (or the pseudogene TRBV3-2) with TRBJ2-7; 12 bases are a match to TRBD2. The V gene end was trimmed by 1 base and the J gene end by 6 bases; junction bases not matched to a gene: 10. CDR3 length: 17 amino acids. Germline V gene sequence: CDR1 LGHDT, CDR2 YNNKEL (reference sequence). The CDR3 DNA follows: TGTGCCAGCAGCCAAGCCCGGACTAGCGGGGTGTTGGGCGAGCAGTACTTC. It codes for CASSQARTSGVLGEQYF.

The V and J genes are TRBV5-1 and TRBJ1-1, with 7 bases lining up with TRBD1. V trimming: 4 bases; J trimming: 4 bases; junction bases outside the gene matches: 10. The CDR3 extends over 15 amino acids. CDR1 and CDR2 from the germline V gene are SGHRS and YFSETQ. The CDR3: CASSPSTGRFTEAFF. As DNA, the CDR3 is TGCGCCAGCAGCCCCTCGACAGGGCGGTTCACTGAAGCTTTCTTT.